Following are 21 T cell receptor beta chains from one sample sequenced in a study of cytotoxic CD8 clonotypes in ibrutinib-treated CLL (dated by TCRdb to the early 2020s). The method was the immunoSEQ multiplex PCR assay. This immuneACCESS table, as held by TCRdb, lists in-frame sequences with V and J called but not all clones. Of the missing ones, under half trace to an unresolved V gene in checked studies; the others have no known cause. The sample has about 140,000 clones on record, 60% to 85% of them singletons. About 29% of the sample is taken by the ten largest. The time point label, as the study defines it: about a year on ibrutinib. Sequences were derived from PBMCs, sampled after 12 months of ibrutinib treatment. All receptors come from a human donor with chronic lymphocytic leukemia.

The V call is TRBV5-1, the J call TRBJ2-7; the match to TRBD1 covers 8 bases. Looked up from germline, CDR1 is SGHRS and CDR2 is YFSETQ. Trimming took 2 bases from V and 2 from J; bases not matched to a gene: 6. This CDR3 has 15 residues. CDR3 in amino acids: CASSLGQGVPYEQYF. In nucleotides, the CDR3 is TGCGCCAGCAGCTTAGGACAGGGTGTCCCCTACGAGCAGTACTTC.

The chain combines TRBV7-9 with TRBJ2-2; D tentatively fits TRBD1 or TRBD2 (6 bases each). The V and J ends lost 2 bases and 7 bases respectively, with 14 bases between them. This CDR3 has 15 residues. Germline-derived CDR1 and CDR2 are SEHNR and FQNEAQ (reference sequence). In DNA, the CDR3 is TGTGCCAGCAGCTTAAGGGGGGCTGGATTCGGGGAGCTGTTTTTT. Its protein is CASSLRGAGFGELFF. Full variable domain (missing parts from reference TRBV7-9 and TRBJ2-2): DTGVSQNPRHKITKRGQNVTFRCDPISEHNRLYWYRQTLGQGPEFLTYFQNEAQLEKSRLLSDRFSAERPKGSFSTLEIQRTEQGDSAMYLCASSLRGAGFGELFFGEGSRLTVL.

The chain couples TRBV7-3 to TRBJ2-3; D not certain. The CDR3 runs 11 residues. The ends were cut back, 5 bases at V and 6 bases at J, with 6 bases in the middle. The germline CDR1 and CDR2 sequences are SGHTA and FQGTGA. The CDR3 nucleotides read TGTGCCAGCAGCGACGGGGATACGCAGTATTTT. As protein: CASSDGDTQYF.

The chain employs TRBV10-3 and TRBJ1-1, with TRBD1 matching 8 bases. J was trimmed by 0 bases and V by 3 bases; bases with no gene match: 9. CDR3 length: 17 amino acids. Per the germline V gene, CDR1 is ENHRY and CDR2 is SYGVKD. The CDR3 region is CAISDPAAGGMNTEAFF. In DNA, the CDR3 is TGTGCCATCAGTGATCCGGCCGCAGGGGGCATGAACACTGAAGCTTTCTTT.

J is TRBJ2-1 and V is TRBV6-1; the D gene could be TRBD1 or TRBD2 (6 bases each). Germline V gene data show CDR1 as MNHNS and CDR2 as SASEGT. The V gene lost 1 base and the J gene lost 9 bases, with 13 bases spanning the gap. The CDR3 covers 14 residues. The CDR3 loop is CASSEVMGGGEQFF. DNA of the CDR3: TGTGCCAGCAGTGAAGTAATGGGGGGCGGTGAGCAGTTCTTC.

The gene calls are TRBV19 and TRBJ1-3; D unclear. Between the trimmed V and J ends, which lost 2 bases and 0 bases, there was a span of 8 bases. The CDR3 consists of 15 residues. Germline lookup yields CDR1 LNHDA and CDR2 SQIVND (reference sequence). This chain's CDR3 is CASSIPEDSGNTIYF. The CDR3 nucleotides are TGTGCCAGTAGTATACCCGAGGACTCTGGAAACACCATATATTTT.

The rearrangement uses TRBV4-2 and TRBJ2-7, with no clear D. The germline CDR1 and CDR2 sequences are LGHNA and YNFKEQ. The CDR3 covers 11 residues. The V and J ends lost 1 base and 5 bases respectively, with 3 bases between them. CDR3 protein: CASSQGNEQYF. DNA of the CDR3: TGTGCCAGCAGCCAAGGAAACGAGCAGTACTTC.

V gene TRBV6-5 combines with J gene TRBJ2-7; 7 bases line up with TRBD1. With 6 bases clipped from V and 0 bases from J, the junction kept 8 bases outside the gene matches. The germline V gene has CDR1 MNHEY and CDR2 SVGAGI. This CDR3 comprises 15 residues. CDR3 loop: CASRRGQASSYEQYF. In nucleotides, the CDR3 is TGTGCCAGCAGACGCGGACAGGCGTCCTCCTACGAGCAGTACTTC.

The V call is TRBV13, the J call TRBJ2-7; 7 bases map to TRBD2. Per the germline V gene, CDR1 is PRHDT and CDR2 is FYEKMQ (reference sequence). The CDR3 is made up of 17 amino acids. Losses at the gene ends were 4 bases for V and 1 base for J; bases not matched to a gene: 13. CDR3 sequence reads: CASSSTRLAGSSYEQYF. CDR3 sequence (DNA): TGTGCCAGCAGCTCAACACGACTAGCTGGTTCTTCCTACGAGCAGTACTTC. Looking up the rest from reference TRBV13 and TRBJ2-7 gives the full variable domain: AAGVIQSPRHLIKEKRETATLKCYPIPRHDTVYWYQQGPGQDPQFLISFYEKMQSDKGSIPDRFSAQQFSDYHSELNMSSLELGDSALYFCASSSTRLAGSSYEQYFGPGTRLTVT.

This chain connects TRBV21-1 to TRBJ2-7; the table's TRBD2 call for D was not verified on the DNA. TRBV21-1 counts as a pseudogene. The length of the CDR3 is 15 residues. CDR3 protein: CASSVLAGRAYEQYF. CDR3 in DNA: TGTGCCAGCAGCGTTTTGGCGGGGAGGGCCTACGAGCAGTACTTC.

This clone has just a few counts. The chain uses TRBV19 and TRBJ2-2; 12 positions agree with TRBD2. The CDR3 contains 16 residues. The ends lost 7 bases at V and 1 base at J; junction bases unmatched: 4. Germline V lookup: CDR1 LNHDA, CDR2 SQIVND (reference sequence). Here the CDR3 reads CASKTSGGRNTGELFF. Here the CDR3 DNA reads TGTGCCAGTAAGACTAGCGGGGGCCGGAACACCGGGGAGCTGTTTTTT.

J is TRBJ1-5 and V is TRBV10-3; D gene unclear. With 3 bases removed from V and 5 bases from J, the gap between germline ends came to 8 bases. The CDR3 covers 13 residues. The V gene's germline CDR1 is ENHRY and CDR2 SYGVKD. The CDR3 spells CAISDTSDQPQHF. DNA of the CDR3: TGTGCCATCAGTGACACCTCGGATCAGCCCCAGCATTTT.

The rearrangement joins TRBV4-3 to TRBJ2-2; 7 positions match TRBD1. J gave up 5 bases and V 0 bases, and 0 bases lay outside the gene matches. Germline V lookup: CDR1 LGHNA, CDR2 YSLEER. The CDR3 runs to 14 residues. CDR3 DNA: TGCGCCAGCAGCCAAGACAGGGGGACCGGGGAGCTGTTTTTT. Protein: CASSQDRGTGELFF.

The V call is TRBV30, the J call TRBJ1-3; D perhaps matches TRBD1 (5 bases). Trimming removed 4 bases at V and 0 bases at J, with 16 bases between. The germline CDR1 and CDR2 sequences are GTSNPN and SVGIG (reference sequence). The CDR3 is made up of 16 amino acids. The CDR3 is CAWTGQGKTSGNTIYF. The CDR3 nucleotides read TGTGCCTGGACTGGGCAGGGTAAGACCTCTGGAAACACCATATATTTT.

The chain has TRBV4-3 and TRBJ2-7; 12 bases match TRBD2. Per the germline V gene, CDR1 is LGHNA and CDR2 is YSLEER. This CDR3 is built from 15 residues. V was pared by 3 bases and J by 3 bases, with 3 bases of the junction left unmatched. In nucleotides, the CDR3 is TGCGCCAGCAGCCAGGAACTAGCGGGAGGCTACGAGCAGTACTTC. Amino acid sequence: CASSQELAGGYEQYF.

This chain joins TRBV19 and TRBJ2-7; TRBD1 matches 9 bases. Germline V lookup: CDR1 LNHDA, CDR2 SQIVND (reference sequence). The CDR3 spans 14 residues. J gave up 3 bases and V 5 bases, and 5 bases lay outside the gene matches. The chain's CDR3 is CASSSVGQGYEQYF. The CDR3 nucleotides read TGTGCCAGTAGTTCAGTGGGACAGGGCTACGAGCAGTACTTC.

This clone was counted once. The V and J genes are TRBV2 and TRBJ2-2; TRBD2 is a possible D gene (7 bases). The V end lost 10 bases, the J end lost 2 bases, and 17 bases lay between the germline ends. This CDR3 spans 15 amino acids. Germline V gene data show CDR1 as SNHLY and CDR2 as FYNNEI. The chain's CDR3 is CAIPKGGTNTGELFF. As DNA, the CDR3 is TGTGCCATCCCGAAGGGGGGGACAAACACCGGGGAGCTGTTTTTT.

The V and J genes are TRBV7-3 and TRBJ2-3; D is possibly TRBD1 or TRBD2 (5 bases each). This CDR3 has 14 residues. Germline V gene sequence: CDR1 SGHTA, CDR2 FQGTGA. V was trimmed by 5 bases and J by 4 bases, leaving 13 bases between them. As DNA, the CDR3 is TGTGCCAGCAGCCCTGGGGGTTCTGCAGATACGCAGTATTTT. This codes for CASSPGGSADTQYF.

In its sample, this clone was seen a few times. This chain joins TRBV27 and TRBJ2-7; tentatively, D is TRBD2 (5 bases). Germline CDR1 MNHEY, CDR2 SMNVEV (reference sequence). Trimming stripped 5 bases from V and 4 bases from J, with 12 bases between. This CDR3 spans 13 amino acids. This CDR3 is CASSVAIHYEQYF. The CDR3 DNA is TGTGCCAGCAGTGTAGCGATACATTACGAGCAGTACTTC.

This clone was seen more than once but under ten times. The chain joins TRBV28 to TRBJ1-1; D gene unclear. Germline assignment: CDR1 MDHEN and CDR2 SYDVKM. This CDR3 has 11 amino acids. V was shortened by 2 bases and J by 7 bases, with 5 bases between the two germline ends. CDR3 protein: CASSLADEAFF. The CDR3 DNA reads as TGTGCCAGCAGTTTAGCCGATGAAGCTTTCTTT.

V and J are TRBV28 and TRBJ2-7; maybe TRBD2 (6 bases). Deletions cut 6 bases from V and 2 bases from J, with 20 bases between. Germline values: CDR1 MDHEN, CDR2 SYDVKM. The CDR3 runs 16 residues. The CDR3 DNA sequence: TGTGCCAGCAGCCCTGTCCTGGGACTGCAAGCCTACGAGCAGTACTTC. It translates to CASSPVLGLQAYEQYF.